Shown below are 7 T cell receptor beta chains from a single sample sequenced in a study of neurological immune-mediated disorders. TCRdb re-analysed the 5' RACE reads in MiXCR, keeping a single row per CDR3 protein. The sample consists of 50,000 or so distinct CDR3 sequences, 11% of them appearing once. Sequenced material: PBMCs. The receptors were sampled from a man in his 60s in good health.

This clonotype was observed at least ten times. The V and J genes are TRBV20-1 and TRBJ2-7, with D possibly matching TRBD1 (5 bases). The CDR3 is 13 residues long. The V end lost 5 bases, the J end lost 2 bases, and 13 bases lay between the germline ends. In germline, CDR1 is DFQATT, CDR2 SNEGSKA (reference sequence). CDR3 coding DNA: TGCAGTGCTGCGGACACCTCAACCTACGAGCAGTACTTC. Its protein product is CSAADTSTYEQYF.

This clonotype was seen ten or more times. The chain recombines TRBV5-1 with TRBJ1-1; D unclear. V shed 4 bases and J shed 8 bases, with 15 bases lying between them. Germline-derived CDR1 and CDR2 are SGHRS and YFSETQ. The CDR3 covers 13 residues. The CDR3, as DNA: TGCGCCAGCAGCCCGGCCTCCGGCAGGGAAGCTTTCTTT. Its protein is CASSPASGREAFF.

This chain uses TRBV5-5 with TRBJ2-1; D might be TRBD1 or TRBD2, each matching 5 bases. The V gene's germline CDR1 is SGHKS and CDR2 YYEKEE (reference sequence). V lost 1 base to trimming and J lost 6 bases, with 14 bases between them. CDR3 length: 15 amino acids. CDR3 in DNA: TGTGCCAGCAGCTTGATCGGGGCCGCTGGCAATGAGCAGTTCTTC. Translating gives CASSLIGAAGNEQFF.

This clonotype was seen repeatedly, ten times or more. The chain joins TRBV6-5 to TRBJ1-1; D is ambiguous. CDR3 length equals 13 residues. Germline-derived CDR1 and CDR2 are MNHEY and SVGAGI. V was cut by 4 bases and J by 0 bases, with 6 bases left in between. The CDR3 nucleotides read TGTGCCAGCAGTTCTTCAGTGAACACTGAAGCTTTCTTT. Protein: CASSSSVNTEAFF.

There are many counts of this clonotype. This chain joins TRBV12-3 or TRBV12-4 and TRBJ1-2; D remains ambiguous. V was cut by 5 bases and J by 8 bases, with 24 bases left in between. The CDR3 has 16 amino acids. CDR3 region: CASSRGTALIGSGYTF. DNA for the CDR3: TGTGCCAGCAGTCGGGGAACCGCACTAATTGGCTCCGGCTACACCTTC.

This clonotype was found many times. The V and J genes are TRBV5-1 and TRBJ2-5; unclear D gene. Trimming pared 0 bases from V and 4 bases from J, leaving 10 bases between. Looked up from germline, CDR1 is SGHRS and CDR2 is YFSETQ. The CDR3 has 14 residues. CDR3 residues: CASSLEAVRETQYF. The CDR3 region has the DNA TGCGCCAGCAGCTTGGAGGCGGTTCGAGAGACCCAGTACTTC.

This clonotype was counted between two and nine times. This rearrangement joins TRBV20-1 to TRBJ2-7; D may be TRBD1 (5 bases). The CDR3 spans 15 residues. The V end lost 3 bases, the J end lost 4 bases, and 19 bases lay between the germline ends. Germline CDR1 and CDR2: DFQATT and SNEGSKA (reference sequence). For the CDR3, the DNA is TGCAGTGCTAGTTCCCCCGGACAAAGAGAGTACGAGCAGTACTTC. Amino acid sequence: CSASSPGQREYEQYF.